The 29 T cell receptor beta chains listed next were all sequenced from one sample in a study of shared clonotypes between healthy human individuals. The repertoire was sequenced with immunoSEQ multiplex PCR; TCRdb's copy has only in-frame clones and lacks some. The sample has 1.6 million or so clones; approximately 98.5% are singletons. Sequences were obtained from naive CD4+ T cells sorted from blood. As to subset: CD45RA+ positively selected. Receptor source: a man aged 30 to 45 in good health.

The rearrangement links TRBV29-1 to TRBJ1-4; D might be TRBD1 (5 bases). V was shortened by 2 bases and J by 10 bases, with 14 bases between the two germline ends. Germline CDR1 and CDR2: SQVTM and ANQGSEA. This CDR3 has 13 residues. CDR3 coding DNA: TGCAGCGTTGAATCACAGGAAGGAGGAAAACTGTTTTTT. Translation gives CSVESQEGGKLFF.

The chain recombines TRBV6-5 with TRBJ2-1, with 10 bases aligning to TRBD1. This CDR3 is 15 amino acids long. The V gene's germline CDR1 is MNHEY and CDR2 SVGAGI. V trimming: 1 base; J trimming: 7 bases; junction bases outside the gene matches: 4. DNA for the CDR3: TGTGCCAGCAGTTACTTGGACAGGGGGTATAATGAGCAGTTCTTC. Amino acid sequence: CASSYLDRGYNEQFF.

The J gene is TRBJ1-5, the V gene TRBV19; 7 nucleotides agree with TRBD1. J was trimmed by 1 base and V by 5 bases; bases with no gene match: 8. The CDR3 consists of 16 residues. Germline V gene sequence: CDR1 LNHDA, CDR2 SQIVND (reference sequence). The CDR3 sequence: CASSSHRRGSNQPQHF. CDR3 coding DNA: TGTGCCAGTAGTTCACATCGCAGGGGGAGCAATCAGCCCCAGCATTTT.

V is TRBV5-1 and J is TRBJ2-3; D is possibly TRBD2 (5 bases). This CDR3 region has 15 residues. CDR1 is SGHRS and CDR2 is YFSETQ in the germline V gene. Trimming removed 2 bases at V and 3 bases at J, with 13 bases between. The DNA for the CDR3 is TGCGCCAGCAGCTTTCTGGGAGTGGGGACAGATACGCAGTATTTT. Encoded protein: CASSFLGVGTDTQYF. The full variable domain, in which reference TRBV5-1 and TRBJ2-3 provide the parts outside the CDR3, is KAGVTQTPRYLIKTRGQQVTLSCSPISGHRSVSWYQQTPGQGLQFLFEYFSETQRNKGNFPGRFSGRQFSNSRSEMNVSTLELGDSALYLCASSFLGVGTDTQYFGPGTRLTVL.

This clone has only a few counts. The chain's CDR3 is CASSLEQNTEAFF. The DNA for the CDR3 is TGCGCCAGCAGCTTGGAACAGAACACTGAAGCTTTCTTT. V and J are TRBV5-1 and TRBJ1-1, with D unclear. CDR1 SGHRS and CDR2 YFSETQ come from the germline V gene. The V and J ends lost 0 bases and 1 base respectively, with 4 bases between them. The CDR3 is 13 amino acids.

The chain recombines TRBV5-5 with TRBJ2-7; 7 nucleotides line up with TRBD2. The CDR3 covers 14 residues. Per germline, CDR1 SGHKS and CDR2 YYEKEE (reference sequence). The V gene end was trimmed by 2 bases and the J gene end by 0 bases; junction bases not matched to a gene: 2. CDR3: CASSFGGSSYEQYF. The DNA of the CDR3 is TGTGCCAGCAGCTTTGGCGGGAGCTCCTACGAGCAGTACTTC.

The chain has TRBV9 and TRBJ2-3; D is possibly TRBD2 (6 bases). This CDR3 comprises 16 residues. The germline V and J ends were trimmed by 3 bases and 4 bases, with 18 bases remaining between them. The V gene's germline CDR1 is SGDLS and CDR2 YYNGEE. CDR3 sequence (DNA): TGTGCCAGCAGCGCCCGGGGTAGCGGAAGACCAGATACGCAGTATTTT. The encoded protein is CASSARGSGRPDTQYF.

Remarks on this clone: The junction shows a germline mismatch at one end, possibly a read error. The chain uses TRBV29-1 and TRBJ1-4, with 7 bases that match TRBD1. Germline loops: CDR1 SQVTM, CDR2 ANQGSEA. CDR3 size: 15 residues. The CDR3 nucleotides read TGCAGCGTGGAAGGGGGCTCTTCGGGAAATGAAAAACTGTTTTTT. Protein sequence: CSVEGGSSGNEKLFF.

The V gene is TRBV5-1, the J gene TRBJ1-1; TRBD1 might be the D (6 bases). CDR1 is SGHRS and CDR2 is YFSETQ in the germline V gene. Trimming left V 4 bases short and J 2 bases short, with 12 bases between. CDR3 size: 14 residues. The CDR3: CASSQGTENTEAFF. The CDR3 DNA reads TGCGCCAGCAGCCAGGGGACGGAAAACACTGAAGCTTTCTTT.

The CDR3 sequence: CASRWDSSSYEQYF. CDR3 nucleotide sequence: TGCGCCAGCAGGTGGGACAGCTCCTCCTACGAGCAGTACTTC. This sequence joins TRBV5-1 and TRBJ2-7; 7 positions match TRBD1. Per the germline V gene, CDR1 is SGHRS and CDR2 is YFSETQ. V lost 5 bases, J lost 0 bases, and 5 bases stayed unmatched. CDR3 length equals 14 residues.

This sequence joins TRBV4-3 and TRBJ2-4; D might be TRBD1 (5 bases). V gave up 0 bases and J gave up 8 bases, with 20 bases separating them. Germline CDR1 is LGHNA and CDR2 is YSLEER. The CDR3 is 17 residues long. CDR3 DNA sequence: TGCGCCAGCAGCCAAGATGGGGCTAGAACAGATAAACACATTCAGTACTTC. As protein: CASSQDGARTDKHIQYF.

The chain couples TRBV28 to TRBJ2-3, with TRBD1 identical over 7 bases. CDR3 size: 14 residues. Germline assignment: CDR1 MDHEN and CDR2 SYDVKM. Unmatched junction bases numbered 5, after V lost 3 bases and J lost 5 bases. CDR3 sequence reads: CASSFRQGVDTQYF. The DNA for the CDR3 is TGTGCCAGCAGTTTCAGGCAGGGGGTAGATACGCAGTATTTT.

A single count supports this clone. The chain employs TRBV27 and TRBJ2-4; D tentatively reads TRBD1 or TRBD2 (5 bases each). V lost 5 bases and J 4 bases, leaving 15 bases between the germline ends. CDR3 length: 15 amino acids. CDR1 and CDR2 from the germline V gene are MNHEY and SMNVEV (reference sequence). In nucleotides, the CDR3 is TGTGCCAGCAGTCCGGGGCCCATCCTGAAAAACATTCAGTACTTC. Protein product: CASSPGPILKNIQYF.

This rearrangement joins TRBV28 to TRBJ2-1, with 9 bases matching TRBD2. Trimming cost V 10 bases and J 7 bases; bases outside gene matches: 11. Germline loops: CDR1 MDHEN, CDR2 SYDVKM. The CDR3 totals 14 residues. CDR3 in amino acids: CATGPGLAANEQFF. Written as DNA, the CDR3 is TGTGCCACGGGGCCGGGACTAGCAGCAAATGAGCAGTTCTTC.

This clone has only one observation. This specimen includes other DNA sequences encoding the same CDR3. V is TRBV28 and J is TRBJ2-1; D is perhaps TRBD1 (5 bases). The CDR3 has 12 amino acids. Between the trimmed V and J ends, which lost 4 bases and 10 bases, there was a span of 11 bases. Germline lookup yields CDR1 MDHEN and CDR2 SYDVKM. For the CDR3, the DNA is TGTGCCAGCAGTTCTGGAAGGACAGAGCAGTTCTTC. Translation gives CASSSGRTEQFF. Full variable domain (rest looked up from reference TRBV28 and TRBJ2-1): DVKVTQSSRYLVKRTGEKVFLECVQDMDHENMFWYRQDPGLGLRLIYFSYDVKMKEKGDIPEGYSVSREKKERFSLILESASTNQTSMYLCASSSGRTEQFFGPGTRLTVL.

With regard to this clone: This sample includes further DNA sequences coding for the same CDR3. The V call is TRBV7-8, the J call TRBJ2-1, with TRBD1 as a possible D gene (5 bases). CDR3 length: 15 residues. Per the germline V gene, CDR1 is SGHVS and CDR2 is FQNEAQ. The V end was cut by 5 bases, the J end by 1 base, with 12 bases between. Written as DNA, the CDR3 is TGTGCCAGCAGCCTCCAGGGATCGTCCTACAATGAGCAGTTCTTC. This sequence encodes CASSLQGSSYNEQFF.

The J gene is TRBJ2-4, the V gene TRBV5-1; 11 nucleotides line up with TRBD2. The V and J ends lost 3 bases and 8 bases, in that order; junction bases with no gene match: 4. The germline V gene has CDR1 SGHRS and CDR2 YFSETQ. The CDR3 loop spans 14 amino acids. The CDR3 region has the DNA TGCGCCAGCAGCTATACTAGCGGGAGTGACATTCAGTACTTC. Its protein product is CASSYTSGSDIQYF. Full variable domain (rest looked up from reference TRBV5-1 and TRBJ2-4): KAGVTQTPRYLIKTRGQQVTLSCSPISGHRSVSWYQQTPGQGLQFLFEYFSETQRNKGNFPGRFSGRQFSNSRSEMNVSTLELGDSALYLCASSYTSGSDIQYFGAGTRLSVL.

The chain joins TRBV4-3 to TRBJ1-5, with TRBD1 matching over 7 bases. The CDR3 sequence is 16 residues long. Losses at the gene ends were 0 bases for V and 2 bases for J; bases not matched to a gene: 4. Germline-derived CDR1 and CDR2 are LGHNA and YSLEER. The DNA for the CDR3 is TGCGCCAGCAGCCAAGATCTCAGGGGGGGCAATCAGCCCCAGCATTTT. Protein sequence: CASSQDLRGGNQPQHF.

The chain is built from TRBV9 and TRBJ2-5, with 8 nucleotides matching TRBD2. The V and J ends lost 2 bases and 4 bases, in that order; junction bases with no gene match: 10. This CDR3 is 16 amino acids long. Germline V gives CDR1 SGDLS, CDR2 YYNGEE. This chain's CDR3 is CASSVGPSGRRETQYF. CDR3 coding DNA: TGTGCCAGCAGCGTCGGCCCTAGCGGGCGGCGAGAGACCCAGTACTTC.

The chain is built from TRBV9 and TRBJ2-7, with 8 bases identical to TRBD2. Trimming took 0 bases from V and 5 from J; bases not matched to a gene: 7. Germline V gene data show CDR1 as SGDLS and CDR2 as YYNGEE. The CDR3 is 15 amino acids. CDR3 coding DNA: TGTGCCAGCAGCGTAGCGGGGGGGGCGATCAACGAGCAGTACTTC. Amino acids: CASSVAGGAINEQYF.

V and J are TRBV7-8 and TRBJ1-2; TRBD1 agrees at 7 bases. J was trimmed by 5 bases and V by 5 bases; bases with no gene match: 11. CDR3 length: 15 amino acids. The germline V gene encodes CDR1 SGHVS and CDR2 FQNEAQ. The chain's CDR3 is CASSRIGTESYGYTF. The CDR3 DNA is TGTGCCAGCAGCCGTATCGGGACAGAATCTTATGGCTACACCTTC.

This chain's CDR3 is CASSPLVLNEQFF. The CDR3 DNA reads as TGTGCCAGCTCACCACTGGTATTAAATGAGCAGTTCTTC. The chain has TRBV18 and TRBJ2-1; D unclear. From germline, CDR1 is KGHSH and CDR2 LQKENI. V lost 1 base, J lost 7 bases, and 8 bases lay in between. This CDR3 region has 13 residues.

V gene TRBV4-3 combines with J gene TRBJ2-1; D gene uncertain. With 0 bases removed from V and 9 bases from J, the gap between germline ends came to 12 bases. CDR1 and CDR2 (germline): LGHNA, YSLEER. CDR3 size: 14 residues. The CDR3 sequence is CASSQDPAFSEQFF. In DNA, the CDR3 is TGCGCCAGCAGCCAAGATCCGGCATTCAGTGAGCAGTTCTTC.

This chain's CDR3 is CASRPTQFSGELFF. The CDR3 coding sequence is TGTGCCAGCAGGCCAACTCAGTTTTCCGGGGAGCTGTTTTTT. This chain uses TRBV7-6 with TRBJ2-2; no definite D call. Germline V gene lookup returns CDR1 SGHVS and CDR2 FNYEAQ. The CDR3 extends over 14 amino acids. The V end lost 6 bases, the J end lost 6 bases, and 14 bases lay between the germline ends.

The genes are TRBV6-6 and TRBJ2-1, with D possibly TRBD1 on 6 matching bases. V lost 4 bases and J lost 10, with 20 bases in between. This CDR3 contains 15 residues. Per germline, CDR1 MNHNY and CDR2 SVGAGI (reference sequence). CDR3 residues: CASSLGGAAGHEQFF. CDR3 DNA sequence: TGTGCCAGCAGTTTAGGGGGAGCGGCAGGTCACGAGCAGTTCTTC.

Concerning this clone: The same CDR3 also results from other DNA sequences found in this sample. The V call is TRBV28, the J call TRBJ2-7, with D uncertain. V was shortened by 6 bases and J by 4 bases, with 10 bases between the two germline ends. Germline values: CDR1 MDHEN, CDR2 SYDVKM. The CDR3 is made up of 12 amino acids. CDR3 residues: CASSLGRYEQYF. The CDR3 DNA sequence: TGTGCCAGCAGCTTAGGCAGGTACGAGCAGTACTTC. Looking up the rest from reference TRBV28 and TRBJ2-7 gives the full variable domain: DVKVTQSSRYLVKRTGEKVFLECVQDMDHENMFWYRQDPGLGLRLIYFSYDVKMKEKGDIPEGYSVSREKKERFSLILESASTNQTSMYLCASSLGRYEQYFGPGTRLTVT.

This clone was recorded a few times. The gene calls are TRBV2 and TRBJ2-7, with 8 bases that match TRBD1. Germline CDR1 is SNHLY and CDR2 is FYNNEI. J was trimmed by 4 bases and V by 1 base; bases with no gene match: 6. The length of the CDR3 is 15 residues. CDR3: CASSEEWDRMYEQYF. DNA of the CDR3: TGTGCCAGCAGTGAAGAGTGGGACAGGATGTACGAGCAGTACTTC.

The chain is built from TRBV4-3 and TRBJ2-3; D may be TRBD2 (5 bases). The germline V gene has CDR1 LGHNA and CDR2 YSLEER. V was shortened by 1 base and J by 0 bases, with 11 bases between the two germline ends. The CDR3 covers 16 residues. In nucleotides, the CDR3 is TGCGCCAGCAGCCAAGGTCGGTGGACTAGCACAGATACGCAGTATTTT. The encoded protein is CASSQGRWTSTDTQYF.

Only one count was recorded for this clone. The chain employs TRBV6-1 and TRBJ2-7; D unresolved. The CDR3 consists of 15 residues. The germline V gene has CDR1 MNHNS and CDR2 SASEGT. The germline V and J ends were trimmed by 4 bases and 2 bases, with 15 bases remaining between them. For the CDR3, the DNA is TGTGCCAGCAGTGCTGTTGGAGACGGTGCCTACGAGCAGTACTTC. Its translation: CASSAVGDGAYEQYF.